This passage covers 22 T cell receptor beta chains from one sample sequenced in a study of T cell responses to AZD1222 COVID-19 vaccine (dated by TCRdb to the early 2020s). Per the publication, the time point label means: baseline before first vaccination. Libraries were constructed by the immunoSEQ multiplex PCR assay. Held by TCRdb, this immuneACCESS table contains in-frame sequences only and omits some clones. Under half of the omission traces to an unresolved V gene where checked; the cause of the rest is unknown. This sample comprises 120,000 or so clones, roughly 90% of them detected only once. 1.1% of the sample rests with the top ten. This sample comprised peripheral blood, obtained on day 0 of AZD1222 vaccination. Receptor source: an adult in good health.

This chain connects TRBV5-1 to TRBJ1-2; perhaps TRBD1 as D (5 bases). V lost 6 bases and J 7 bases, leaving 16 bases between the germline ends. CDR3 size: 13 residues. Germline V lookup: CDR1 SGHRS, CDR2 YFSETQ. The CDR3: CASTLGEGSGYTF. In DNA, the CDR3 is TGCGCCAGCACCCTAGGGGAGGGCAGTGGCTACACCTTC. Full variable domain (missing parts from reference TRBV5-1 and TRBJ1-2): KAGVTQTPRYLIKTRGQQVTLSCSPISGHRSVSWYQQTPGQGLQFLFEYFSETQRNKGNFPGRFSGRQFSNSRSEMNVSTLELGDSALYLCASTLGEGSGYTFGSGTRLTVV.

This chain uses TRBV4-2 with TRBJ1-5; D is unclear. Trimming removed 0 bases at V and 2 bases at J, with 8 bases between. CDR1 and CDR2 from the germline V gene are LGHNA and YNFKEQ. CDR3 length equals 15 residues. CDR3 residues: CASSQEPSRNQPQHF. The CDR3, as DNA: TGTGCCAGCAGCCAAGAACCGAGTCGCAATCAGCCCCAGCATTTT.

This rearrangement joins TRBV5-1 to TRBJ2-1; D possibly corresponds to TRBD1 (6 bases). Germline values: CDR1 SGHRS, CDR2 YFSETQ. CDR3 length: 14 residues. The V gene lost 7 bases and the J gene lost 2 bases, with 13 bases spanning the gap. CDR3 bases: TGCGCCAGCGCCAGTACAGGGCCCTACAATGAGCAGTTCTTC. Protein: CASASTGPYNEQFF.

The gene calls are TRBV11-2 and TRBJ2-5, with D hard to call. V lost 0 bases and J 0 bases, leaving 5 bases between the germline ends. This CDR3 has 14 residues. Germline V CDR1 and CDR2: SGHAT, FQNNGV. The CDR3 is CASSLDTNQETQYF. CDR3 in DNA: TGTGCCAGCAGCTTAGACACCAACCAAGAGACCCAGTACTTC.

The chain employs TRBV6-5 and TRBJ2-4; D may be TRBD2 (5 bases). Germline CDR1 MNHEY, CDR2 SVGAGI. This CDR3 has 14 residues. V was clipped by 5 bases and J by 1 base, with 9 bases between them. CDR3: CASSSSVAKNIQYF. DNA for the CDR3: TGTGCCAGCAGTAGTAGCGTGGCCAAAAACATTCAGTACTTC.

As DNA, the CDR3 is TGTGCCAGCAGTTACTCCAGGGCCAGCGATCAGCCCCAGCATTTT. This codes for CASSYSRASDQPQHF. The chain recombines TRBV6-5 with TRBJ1-5; D might be TRBD1 (5 bases). Germline CDR1 is MNHEY and CDR2 is SVGAGI. This CDR3 contains 15 residues. Trimming took 0 bases from V and 5 from J, leaving 11 bases between them.

The chain joins TRBV6-5 to TRBJ2-7; D might be TRBD2 (5 bases). V lost 0 bases to trimming and J lost 4 bases, with 7 bases between them. This CDR3 comprises 13 residues. CDR1 and CDR2 from the germline V gene are MNHEY and SVGAGI. In nucleotides, the CDR3 is TGTGCCAGCAGTTACTCGAAGCGGTACGAGCAGTACTTC. Protein sequence: CASSYSKRYEQYF.

The chain uses TRBV6-5 and TRBJ2-1; TRBD2 is a possible D gene (5 bases). CDR3 length: 13 amino acids. Germline CDR1 MNHEY, CDR2 SVGAGI. With 8 bases removed from V and 9 bases from J, the gap between germline ends came to 17 bases. Written as DNA, the CDR3 is TGTGCCAGCCGCTACGGGGTTTTGGGTGAGCAGTTCTTC. It is translated as CASRYGVLGEQFF.

The V gene is TRBV7-2, the J gene TRBJ1-2; a weak D match, TRBD1 (5 bases). Deletions cut 0 bases from V and 4 bases from J, with 6 bases between. This CDR3 comprises 13 residues. CDR1 is SGHTA, CDR2 FQGNSA, per germline. CDR3 sequence reads: CASSLATVYGYTF. The DNA of the CDR3 is TGTGCCAGCAGCTTAGCGACAGTCTATGGCTACACCTTC.

The V and J genes are TRBV6-1 and TRBJ1-1; a possible D gene is TRBD1 (5 bases). The CDR3 has 16 residues. V was trimmed by 3 bases and J by 1 base, leaving 15 bases between them. From germline, CDR1 is MNHNS and CDR2 SASEGT. This CDR3 reads CASSDPGTRGNTEAFF. The CDR3 nucleotides read TGTGCCAGCAGTGACCCAGGGACTCGGGGGAACACTGAAGCTTTCTTT.

The genes are TRBV6-5 and TRBJ2-1; 8 positions agree with TRBD2. CDR1 is MNHEY and CDR2 is SVGAGI in the germline V gene. This CDR3 is 16 amino acids long. With 0 bases clipped from V and 2 bases from J, the junction kept 3 bases outside the gene matches. In DNA, the CDR3 is TGTGCCAGCAGTTACTCGCCACTAGCGGCCTACAATGAGCAGTTCTTC. Encoded protein: CASSYSPLAAYNEQFF.

The chain combines TRBV28 with TRBJ1-1; D is possibly TRBD1 (5 bases). Germline values: CDR1 MDHEN, CDR2 SYDVKM. V lost 3 bases and J lost 5, with 10 bases in between. This CDR3 has 13 residues. For the CDR3, the DNA is TGTGCCAGCAGTTTCCAGGGAAGGACTGAAGCTTTCTTT. This translates into CASSFQGRTEAFF.

This sequence joins TRBV5-1 and TRBJ2-5, with D perhaps TRBD2 (5 bases). CDR1 and CDR2 from the germline V gene are SGHRS and YFSETQ. The CDR3 is made up of 15 amino acids. Trimming pared 5 bases from V and 5 bases from J, leaving 19 bases between. CDR3 region: CASRGGAGLRETQYF. The DNA of the CDR3 is TGCGCCAGCAGAGGAGGTGCGGGCCTCAGGGAGACCCAGTACTTC.

In the case of this clone: Relative to the germline gene, one junction end is altered; a read error may explain this. V is TRBV11-2 and J is TRBJ1-2; TRBD1 is a possible D gene (6 bases). This CDR3 comprises 14 residues. The germline gives CDR1 SGHAT, CDR2 FQNNGV. The CDR3 region is CASRLGGGAYGYTF. For the CDR3, the DNA is TGTGCCAGCAGATTAGGGGGTGGTGCCTATGGCTACACCTTC.

The J gene is TRBJ1-2, the V gene TRBV5-4; 9 nucleotides match TRBD1. Germline CDR1 is SGHNT and CDR2 is YYREEE (reference sequence). The CDR3 contains 18 residues. V gave up 4 bases and J gave up 0 bases; unmatched junction bases: 13. CDR3 sequence reads: CASSPPYSGTGSNYGYTF. CDR3 bases: TGTGCCAGCAGCCCACCCTACTCCGGGACAGGGTCTAACTATGGCTACACCTTC.

V gene TRBV30 combines with J gene TRBJ2-7; D might be TRBD1 (6 bases). From germline, CDR1 is GTSNPN and CDR2 SVGIG (reference sequence). The V and J ends lost 3 bases and 6 bases respectively, with 24 bases between them. CDR3 length: 16 residues. CDR3 sequence reads: CAWSTGTRAGLGEQYF. CDR3 nucleotides: TGTGCCTGGAGCACCGGGACACGGGCCGGTTTGGGCGAGCAGTACTTC. Drawing the rest from reference TRBV30 and TRBJ2-7, the complete variable domain is SQTIHQWPATLVQPVGSPLSLECTVEGTSNPNLYWYRQAAGRGLQLLFYSVGIGQISSEVPQNLSASRPQDRQFILSSKKLLLSDSGFYLCAWSTGTRAGLGEQYFGPGTRLTVT.

The sample holds one count of this clone. This chain uses TRBV2 with TRBJ2-1, with D possibly matching TRBD1 (5 bases). The CDR3 consists of 11 residues. Germline V gene lookup returns CDR1 SNHLY and CDR2 FYNNEI. Trimming took off 11 bases at V and 2 bases at J, with 7 bases between the two ends. The chain's CDR3 is CASTAYNEQFF. The CDR3 DNA reads as TGTGCCTCGACAGCCTACAATGAGCAGTTCTTC.

With respect to this clone: Different DNA sequences within this sample yield the same CDR3. The chain employs TRBV5-1 and TRBJ2-2; D is undetermined. Germline values: CDR1 SGHRS, CDR2 YFSETQ. V was shortened by 0 bases and J by 1 base, with 4 bases between the two germline ends. This CDR3 is built from 14 residues. The CDR3 DNA sequence: TGCGCCAGCAGCTTGGAAGGGAACACCGGGGAGCTGTTTTTT. It yields the protein CASSLEGNTGELFF. The full variable domain, with the rest looked up from reference TRBV5-1 and TRBJ2-2, is KAGVTQTPRYLIKTRGQQVTLSCSPISGHRSVSWYQQTPGQGLQFLFEYFSETQRNKGNFPGRFSGRQFSNSRSEMNVSTLELGDSALYLCASSLEGNTGELFFGEGSRLTVL.

The V and J genes are TRBV25-1 and TRBJ2-5; no firm D call. The CDR3 runs 14 residues. The germline V and J ends were trimmed by 8 bases and 1 base, with 14 bases remaining between them. Germline V gene lookup returns CDR1 MGHDK and CDR2 SYGVNS. The CDR3 spells CASQRLGSQETQYF. The DNA for the CDR3 is TGTGCCAGCCAGAGACTGGGATCCCAAGAGACCCAGTACTTC.

The gene calls are TRBV11-2 and TRBJ1-1, with unresolved D. V was shortened by 5 bases and J by 2 bases, with 15 bases between the two germline ends. The germline CDR1 and CDR2 sequences are SGHAT and FQNNGV. CDR3 size: 15 residues. The DNA for the CDR3 is TGTGCCAGCAGCAAACTTGCGGGCACAAACACTGAAGCTTTCTTT. Translation gives CASSKLAGTNTEAFF.

This clone is a singleton in its sample. The V gene is TRBV7-9, the J gene TRBJ2-7; D might be TRBD2 (6 bases). The CDR3 length is 15 residues. The germline V gene encodes CDR1 SEHNR and CDR2 FQNEAQ (reference sequence). Trimming cost V 5 bases and J 0 bases, with 14 bases left between them. CDR3 sequence: CASSPRWRDSYEQYF. The CDR3 DNA reads TGTGCCAGCAGCCCCCGGTGGAGGGACTCCTACGAGCAGTACTTC.

The V gene is TRBV19, the J gene TRBJ1-2, with D unresolved. V was cut by 1 base and J by 2 bases, with 5 bases left in between. Germline V gene lookup returns CDR1 LNHDA and CDR2 SQIVND (reference sequence). The length of the CDR3 is 13 residues. DNA of the CDR3: TGTGCCAGTAGTATAGTGGGCAACTATGGCTACACCTTC. This gives the protein CASSIVGNYGYTF.